The entry below gives a single T cell receptor beta chain sequence along with its context. Its specificity is not known. This sample was taken from a study of cytomegalovirus exposure and HLA in healthy donors. The CDR3 covers 14 residues. Germline lookup yields CDR1 SNHLY and CDR2 FYNNEI. Trimming at V came to 11 bases and at J to 1 base, leaving 7 bases not matched to a gene. General study results and limits: A few CMV-associated chains proved CMV antigen-specific in vitro.

The table came from immunoSEQ multiplex PCR; TCRdb's copy has only in-frame clones and leaves some out. The sample holds roughly 65,000 clones, about 89% seen once. The chain links TRBV2 to TRBJ2-1, with 8 bases lining up with TRBD2. The sequencing sample was made of PBMCs. This sequence was found in a man aged 18 to 29 in good health and CMV-seronegative. DNA for the CDR3: TGTGCCTACCTCGGACTAGCATCCTACAATGAGCAGTTCTTC. Its protein product is CAYLGLASYNEQFF.